The 22 T cell receptor beta chains below come from one sample, sequenced in a study of immune heterogeneity within non-small cell lung tumors. Bulk tumor genomic DNA, 450 to 600 ng per sample, was the template. Surgical sampling yielded several biopsies per primary tumor (spaced far apart). Patients went through curative surgery, and their non-small cell lung cancer was untreated and newly diagnosed. Multiplex PCR employing 32 V and 13 J primers generated amplicons of the TCR beta CDR3. Using its own MiXCR run on the multiplex PCR reads, TCRdb lists one record per CDR3 protein. This repertoire shows roughly 14,000 distinct CDR3 sequences, approximately 26% found once; its top ten account for around 4%. The sequenced sample consisted of lung tumor tissue. These receptors all stem from a man aged 35-49 years with non-small cell lung cancer.

In this sample, this clonotype turned up a few times. The chain carries TRBV4-2 and TRBJ2-6; the D gene is possibly TRBD1 (5 bases). The CDR3 sequence is 16 residues long. The germline V and J ends were trimmed by 0 bases and 3 bases, with 9 bases remaining between them. In germline, CDR1 is LGHNA, CDR2 YNFKEQ. The CDR3 DNA is TGTGCCAGCAGCCAAGATGGAACAGGTGGGGCCAACGTCCTGACTTTC. This gives the protein CASSQDGTGGANVLTF.

Turning to this clonotype: With a much larger clone just one base away, this may be a read error. V gene TRBV12-3 or TRBV12-4 combines with J gene TRBJ1-1; D not certain. This CDR3 is built from 12 residues. The chain's CDR3 is CASILSPEKAFF. Here the CDR3 DNA reads TGTGCCAGCATTTTAAGTCCAGAGAAAGCTTTCTTT.

Comments on this clonotype: It may be a read error: a sequence one base away is much more abundant. V usage is TRBV24-1 and J usage is TRBJ1-6; a possible D gene is TRBD1 (5 bases). This CDR3 has 14 amino acids. Germline assignment: CDR1 KGHDR and CDR2 SFDVKD. The CDR3, as DNA: TGTGCCACCAGTCGGGGCGAATATAATTCACTCCTCCACTTT. It translates to CATSRGEYNSLLHF.

In this sample, this clonotype is medium-sized. The V gene is TRBV6-1, the J gene TRBJ2-7; TRBD2 agrees at 12 bases. CDR1 and CDR2 from the germline V gene are MNHNS and SASEGT. The CDR3 contains 16 residues. V lost 0 bases to trimming and J lost 5 bases; unmatched junction nucleotides: 5. The CDR3 nucleotides are TGTGCCAGCAGTGAAGCCACTAGCGGGAGGAGGCACGAGCAGTACTTC. This encodes CASSEATSGRRHEQYF.

The chain uses TRBV18 and TRBJ2-5; possibly TRBD1 for D (6 bases). The V gene lost 4 bases and the J gene lost 6 bases, with 18 bases spanning the gap. Germline V lookup: CDR1 KGHSH, CDR2 LQKENI. This CDR3 region has 15 residues. For the CDR3, the DNA is TGTGCCAGCTCACTCCGGGACATGGGGGTGAAGACCCAGTACTTC. This gives the protein CASSLRDMGVKTQYF. Together with reference TRBV18 and TRBJ2-5, the CDR3 gives the full variable domain: NAGVMQNPRHLVRRRGQEARLRCSPMKGHSHVYWYRQLPEEGLKFMVYLQKENIIDESGMPKERFSAEFPKEGPSILRIQQVVRGDSAAYFCASSLRDMGVKTQYFGPGTRLLVL.

This clonotype was found once. J is TRBJ1-1 and V is TRBV5-1; maybe TRBD1 (6 bases). The CDR3 totals 15 residues. The V end lost 4 bases, the J end lost 7 bases, and 20 bases lay between the germline ends. Germline V gene lookup returns CDR1 SGHRS and CDR2 YFSETQ. CDR3 region: CASSARPGHGDEAFF. DNA of the CDR3: TGCGCCAGCAGCGCCCGACCGGGACACGGCGATGAAGCTTTCTTT.

V gene TRBV3-1 combines with J gene TRBJ2-1; maybe TRBD2 (6 bases). The germline V gene encodes CDR1 LGHDT and CDR2 YNNKEL (reference sequence). V was pared by 3 bases and J by 4 bases, with 10 bases between. The CDR3 loop spans 14 amino acids. The CDR3 DNA follows: TGTGCCAGCAGCCACCGCGGGGCTTACAATGAGCAGTTCTTC. Its protein product is CASSHRGAYNEQFF.

On this clonotype itself: Being one base from a much bigger clone, this may be a read error. This rearrangement joins TRBV27 to TRBJ2-2, with a tentative D call TRBD2 (6 bases). CDR3 length: 15 amino acids. CDR1 and CDR2 (germline): MNHEY, SMNVEV (reference sequence). The CDR3 region is CASRRAGAGTGEPFF. The CDR3 coding sequence is TGTGCCAGCAGGCGGGCAGGAGCGGGCACCGGGGAGCCGTTTTTT.

This clonotype was counted many times. The chain links TRBV19 to TRBJ1-1; D might be TRBD1 (5 bases). CDR3 size: 15 residues. V was cut by 3 bases and J by 0 bases, with 11 bases left in between. Germline V gene sequence: CDR1 LNHDA, CDR2 SQIVND (reference sequence). CDR3 residues: CASSIDSDMNTEAFF. CDR3 nucleotides: TGTGCCAGTAGTATTGACAGTGACATGAACACTGAAGCTTTCTTT.

V usage is TRBV4-3 and J usage is TRBJ2-1; TRBD2 aligns across 9 bases. V shed 0 bases and J 9 bases; nucleotides not matched to a gene: 6. The CDR3 has 15 residues. Germline CDR1 is LGHNA and CDR2 is YSLEER. The CDR3 loop reads CASSQDVRREGEQFF. The DNA for the CDR3 is TGCGCCAGCAGCCAAGATGTAAGGCGGGAGGGTGAGCAGTTCTTC.

This clonotype is classed as medium-sized. The chain has TRBV6-1 and TRBJ1-2; 8 bases are shared with TRBD1. The germline V gene has CDR1 MNHNS and CDR2 SASEGT. Trimming took 2 bases from V and 8 from J; bases not matched to a gene: 10. This CDR3 has 15 residues. Here the CDR3 reads CASSEWDRLTGGYTF. CDR3 DNA: TGTGCCAGCAGTGAATGGGACAGGTTAACGGGCGGCTACACCTTC.

This clonotype was counted many times. The chain has TRBV6-4 and TRBJ1-6; no firm D call. The CDR3 totals 15 residues. V lost 3 bases and J 0 bases, leaving 6 bases between the germline ends. CDR1 MRHNA and CDR2 SNTAGT come from the germline V gene. The CDR3 loop reads CASSDKSSYNSPLHF. The CDR3 DNA reads as TGTGCCAGCAGTGATAAGAGCTCCTATAATTCACCCCTCCACTTT.

In nucleotides, the CDR3 is TGTGCCAGCAGTCACCGAACCCAGGGTTTCGGTGAAGCTTTCTTT. Its translation is CASSHRTQGFGEAFF. The chain carries TRBV6-2 or TRBV6-3 and TRBJ1-1, with D tentatively TRBD1 (5 bases). V gave up 5 bases and J gave up 7 bases, with 20 bases separating them. The V gene's germline CDR1 is MNHEY and CDR2 SVGEGT. The CDR3 extends over 15 amino acids.

This clonotype was recorded only once. A much larger clonotype is one base distant, so this may be a read error. The chain couples TRBV6-1 to TRBJ2-1, with a weak D call TRBD2 (6 bases). CDR1 is MNHNS, CDR2 SASEGT, per germline. CDR3 length equals 11 residues. Trimming removed 9 bases from V and 8 bases from J, with 11 bases in between. CDR3 protein: CARSLAYEQFF. In nucleotides, the CDR3 is TGTGCCAGAAGTCTAGCGTATGAGCAGTTCTTC.

This clonotype was counted at least ten times. V and J are TRBV19 and TRBJ1-5; TRBD1 agrees at 7 bases. Trimming took 7 bases from V and 3 from J; bases not matched to a gene: 9. The CDR3 is made up of 15 amino acids. Germline-derived CDR1 and CDR2 are LNHDA and SQIVND (reference sequence). The CDR3 reads CASKVTGYTNQPQHF. In nucleotides, the CDR3 is TGTGCCAGTAAGGTGACAGGGTATACCAATCAGCCCCAGCATTTT.

J is TRBJ1-1 and V is TRBV12-3 or TRBV12-4, with D perhaps TRBD1 (6 bases). V lost 10 bases to trimming and J lost 1 base, with 16 bases between them. There are 14 residues in the CDR3. CDR3 loop: CATTGTLKNTEAFF. In DNA form, the CDR3 reads TGTGCCACCACCGGGACACTAAAGAACACTGAAGCTTTCTTT.

This clonotype came up a few times. The chain carries TRBV7-2 and TRBJ2-2, with D tentatively TRBD1 or TRBD2 (5 bases each). This CDR3 is built from 13 residues. Germline lookup yields CDR1 SGHTA and CDR2 FQGNSA. Trimming took off 4 bases at V and 6 bases at J, with 9 bases between the two ends. The CDR3 is CASSWGPSGELFF. Here the CDR3 DNA reads TGTGCCAGCAGCTGGGGACCTTCCGGGGAGCTGTTTTTT.

There are a few counts of this clonotype. V gene TRBV5-1 combines with J gene TRBJ2-1; 7 bases line up with TRBD1. CDR1 and CDR2 (germline): SGHRS, YFSETQ. V dropped 4 bases and J dropped 2; count of bases not matched to a gene: 12. The CDR3 consists of 17 residues. CDR3: CASSPNIQGMTYNEQFF. The CDR3 DNA sequence: TGCGCCAGCAGCCCTAATATACAGGGGATGACCTACAATGAGCAGTTCTTC.

This clonotype has more than one count but fewer than ten. This sequence joins TRBV6-2 or TRBV6-3 and TRBJ2-5; 7 nucleotides agree with TRBD2. CDR1 and CDR2 (germline): MNHEY, SVGEGT. CDR3 length: 15 residues. Trimming at V came to 2 bases and at J to 1 base, leaving 4 bases not matched to a gene. CDR3 region: CASSYRSSGQETQYF. The DNA for the CDR3 is TGTGCCAGCAGTTACCGGTCTAGCGGCCAAGAGACCCAGTACTTC.

The chain combines TRBV20-1 with TRBJ1-1; the match to TRBD1 covers 7 bases. CDR1 and CDR2 from the germline V gene are DFQATT and SNEGSKA (reference sequence). V was pared by 2 bases and J by 4 bases, with 4 bases of the junction left unmatched. This CDR3 is 13 amino acids long. The CDR3 nucleotides read TGCAGTGCTAGAAGCTCAGGGGGCACTGAAGCTTTCTTT. Residues: CSARSSGGTEAFF.

With regard to this clonotype: It may be a read error: a sequence one base away is much more abundant. V gene TRBV28 combines with J gene TRBJ1-1; 9 nucleotides line up with TRBD1. V lost 11 bases and J lost 5; bases outside the gene matches: 9. CDR3 size: 13 residues. Germline CDR1 reads MDHEN; CDR2 reads SYDVKM. The CDR3 nucleotides are TGTGCCGGCTCGACGACAGGGGGAACTGAAGCTTTCTTT. As protein: CAGSTTGGTEAFF.

Points on this clonotype: Here the CDR3 omits its conserved ending phenylalanine or tryptophan, so a read error is the likely source. V and J are TRBV12-3 or TRBV12-4 and TRBJ1-5; 7 bases agree with TRBD1. This CDR3 is 16 amino acids long. The CDR3 nucleotides are TGTGCCAGCAGTACTACTGCAAGGGGGCACAATCACCCCCAGCATTCT. Translating gives CASSTTARGHNHPQHS.